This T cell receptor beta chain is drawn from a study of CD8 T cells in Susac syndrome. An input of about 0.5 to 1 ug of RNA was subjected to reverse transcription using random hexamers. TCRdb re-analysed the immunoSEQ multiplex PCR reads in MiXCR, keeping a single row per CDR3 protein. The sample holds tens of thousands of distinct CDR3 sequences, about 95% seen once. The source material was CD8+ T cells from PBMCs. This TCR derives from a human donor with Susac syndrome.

CDR3 in DNA: TGTGCCAGCACCGGTATGGGGCCTAACTATGGCTACACCTTC. Translation gives CASTGMGPNYGYTF. The chain combines TRBV12-3 or TRBV12-4 with TRBJ1-2; weak D call: TRBD1 (5 bases). Trimming removed 7 bases from V and 0 bases from J, with 12 bases in between. This CDR3 is 14 amino acids long.